What follows are 25 T cell receptor beta chains derived from one specimen sequenced in a study of T cell changes during pregnancy in multiple sclerosis. The repertoire was sequenced with immunoSEQ multiplex PCR; TCRdb's copy has only in-frame clones and lacks some. The sample holds tens of thousands of clones, around 94% seen once. The sequenced sample was peripheral blood, obtained in the third trimester of pregnancy. These receptors all come from a female donor with multiple sclerosis, enrolled in a pregnancy study.

This clone was picked up one time. The V gene is TRBV7-9, the J gene TRBJ2-3, with TRBD2 identical over 8 bases. The J segment lost 3 bases and the V segment lost 5 bases, leaving 10 bases of the junction unmatched. Germline lookup yields CDR1 SEHNR and CDR2 FQNEAQ (reference sequence). The CDR3 length is 16 residues. CDR3 protein: CASSPPKASGTDTQYF. The CDR3 nucleotides read TGTGCCAGCAGCCCACCAAAAGCTAGCGGGACAGATACGCAGTATTTT.

This rearrangement joins TRBV21-1 to TRBJ2-7; whether TRBD2, the table's D call, matches the DNA was not checked. TRBV21-1 is listed as a pseudogene. The CDR3 covers 13 residues. The CDR3 protein is CASNTRPYYEQYF. CDR3 in DNA: TGTGCCAGCAACACTAGGCCTTACTACGAGCAGTACTTC.

This clone showed up just a few times. V is TRBV27 and J is TRBJ1-2, with D maybe TRBD1 (5 bases). V lost 8 bases and J lost 4, with 14 bases in between. This CDR3 contains 13 residues. The V gene's germline CDR1 is MNHEY and CDR2 SMNVEV (reference sequence). The CDR3 spells CASADRGTYGYTF. DNA of the CDR3: TGTGCCAGCGCAGACCGGGGGACCTATGGCTACACCTTC.

This clone appeared a single time. V and J are TRBV10-1 and TRBJ2-5, with D maybe TRBD1 (6 bases). The germline V gene has CDR1 WNHNN and CDR2 SYGVQD (reference sequence). The germline V and J ends were trimmed by 3 bases and 3 bases, with 11 bases remaining between them. There are 14 residues in the CDR3. The DNA for the CDR3 is TGCGCCAGCAGTGACAGGGGCAGGGAAGAGACCCAGTACTTC. Translated, it gives CASSDRGREETQYF.

The V and J genes are TRBV7-2 and TRBJ1-1, with no clear D. This CDR3 has 13 amino acids. V was pared by 1 base and J by 4 bases, with 7 bases between. CDR1 and CDR2 (germline): SGHTA, FQGNSA. CDR3: CASSLVPVTEAFF. The CDR3 coding sequence is TGTGCCAGCAGCTTAGTACCAGTCACTGAAGCTTTCTTT.

The chain joins TRBV28 to TRBJ2-7; 9 bases fit TRBD1. The CDR3 runs 13 residues. The V and J ends lost 10 bases and 4 bases, in that order; junction bases with no gene match: 8. Germline V gene sequence: CDR1 MDHEN, CDR2 SYDVKM. The CDR3 DNA reads as TGTGCCATCTCGACAGGGGGGGCGTACGAGCAGTACTTC. Translating gives CAISTGGAYEQYF.

This rearrangement joins TRBV19 to TRBJ1-5, with 9 bases aligning to TRBD1. With 0 bases clipped from V and 1 base from J, the junction kept 4 bases outside the gene matches. CDR3 size: 17 residues. Germline CDR1 is LNHDA and CDR2 is SQIVND (reference sequence). The CDR3: CASSIDRTGVSNQPQHF. As DNA, the CDR3 is TGTGCCAGTAGTATAGACCGGACAGGGGTGAGCAATCAGCCCCAGCATTTT. The whole variable domain, remainder taken from reference TRBV19 and TRBJ1-5, is DGGITQSPKYLFRKEGQNVTLSCEQNLNHDAMYWYRQDPGQGLRLIYYSQIVNDFQKGDIAEGYSVSREKKESFPLTVTSAQKNPTAFYLCASSIDRTGVSNQPQHFGDGTRLSIL.

This chain connects TRBV14 to TRBJ1-2; weak D call: TRBD1 (5 bases). Trimming removed 5 bases from V and 6 bases from J, with 16 bases in between. The CDR3 contains 14 residues. Germline CDR1 SGHDN, CDR2 FVKESK. This CDR3 reads CASSETGGNNGYTF. The CDR3 region has the DNA TGTGCCAGCAGCGAAACCGGGGGGAACAATGGCTACACCTTC.

This chain connects TRBV5-4 to TRBJ1-1; maybe TRBD1 (6 bases). The CDR3 consists of 17 residues. Germline V gene data show CDR1 as SGHNT and CDR2 as YYREEE (reference sequence). V shed 0 bases and J shed 10 bases, with 25 bases lying between them. DNA of the CDR3: TGTGCCAGCAGCTTGGAGGTGGGGGGGGCGAGTTCCTTTGGAGCTTTCTTT. Translating gives CASSLEVGGASSFGAFF.

The chain is built from TRBV25-1 and TRBJ2-7; TRBD2 agrees at 7 bases. The CDR3 totals 14 residues. J was trimmed by 4 bases and V by 2 bases; bases with no gene match: 5. Germline V gene lookup returns CDR1 MGHDK and CDR2 SYGVNS. CDR3 in amino acids: CASSEGGGQYEQYF. In DNA form, the CDR3 reads TGTGCCAGCAGTGAAGGGGGAGGGCAATACGAGCAGTACTTC.

This clone has only a few counts. CDR3 DNA: TGCGCCAGCAGCTCGGGACTAGCGGGAGCAGATACGCAGTATTTT. Protein product: CASSSGLAGADTQYF. The chain links TRBV5-1 to TRBJ2-3; 14 positions agree with TRBD2. Trimming at V came to 3 bases and at J to 4 bases, leaving 1 base not matched to a gene. Germline CDR1 reads SGHRS; CDR2 reads YFSETQ. The CDR3 has 15 amino acids.

The chain links TRBV27 to TRBJ2-7, with D perhaps TRBD1 (5 bases). Between the trimmed V and J ends, which lost 2 bases and 7 bases, there was a span of 12 bases. Germline CDR1 reads MNHEY; CDR2 reads SMNVEV (reference sequence). This CDR3 comprises 13 residues. The CDR3 DNA reads as TGTGCCAGCAGTTTAGGGCAGGGAAGGGAGCAGTACTTC. It is translated as CASSLGQGREQYF.

V and J are TRBV30 and TRBJ2-1; D gene ambiguous. There are 13 residues in the CDR3. Germline values: CDR1 GTSNPN, CDR2 SVGIG (reference sequence). Trimming took 0 bases from V and 3 from J, leaving 6 bases between them. The DNA for the CDR3 is TGTGCCTGGAGTGTCCACAGCTACAATGAGCAGTTCTTC. Translation gives CAWSVHSYNEQFF.

This chain uses TRBV7-2 with TRBJ2-1, with D possibly being TRBD2 (5 bases). This CDR3 has 13 residues. V lost 5 bases and J lost 5, with 10 bases in between. Germline-derived CDR1 and CDR2 are SGHTA and FQGNSA. The CDR3 nucleotides read TGTGCCAGCAGCACTCTAGCAAACAATGAGCAGTTCTTC. This translates into CASSTLANNEQFF.

This chain connects TRBV30 to TRBJ2-3, with 9 positions matching TRBD2. Germline V gene data show CDR1 as GTSNPN and CDR2 as SVGIG (reference sequence). CDR3 length: 14 residues. With 4 bases clipped from V and 5 bases from J, the junction kept 7 bases outside the gene matches. CDR3 region: CAWKLAGAQDTQYF. The CDR3 coding sequence is TGTGCCTGGAAATTAGCGGGAGCCCAAGATACGCAGTATTTT.

This clone was observed once. The chain carries TRBV30 and TRBJ2-2, with TRBD1 matching over 7 bases. Germline V gene lookup returns CDR1 GTSNPN and CDR2 SVGIG (reference sequence). The CDR3 sequence is 14 residues long. With 8 bases clipped from V and 4 bases from J, the junction kept 10 bases outside the gene matches. The CDR3 DNA is TGTGCCCAGAAAACAGGGGTGAGCACCGGGGAGCTGTTTTTT. Its translation is CAQKTGVSTGELFF.

V usage is TRBV4-2 and J usage is TRBJ2-7, with 11 bases identical to TRBD1. After removal of 4 bases from V and 4 bases from J, the junction contained 15 bases not matched to a gene. In germline, CDR1 is LGHNA, CDR2 YNFKEQ. The CDR3 has 18 residues. CDR3 residues: CASSLGPESRDRGYEQYF. DNA for the CDR3: TGTGCCAGCAGCCTCGGGCCGGAATCCCGGGACAGGGGGTACGAGCAGTACTTC.

The rearrangement uses TRBV18 and TRBJ1-2; tentatively, D is TRBD1 (5 bases). The V gene lost 6 bases and the J gene lost 4 bases, with 21 bases spanning the gap. Germline V gene sequence: CDR1 KGHSH, CDR2 LQKENI. This CDR3 contains 16 residues. This chain's CDR3 is CASSPDTGRAIYGYTF. The DNA of the CDR3 is TGTGCCAGCTCTCCAGATACAGGAAGGGCGATCTATGGCTACACCTTC.

The chain combines TRBV14 with TRBJ2-3, with a possible D match to TRBD1 (5 bases). Trimming removed 3 bases at V and 0 bases at J, with 7 bases between. Per germline, CDR1 SGHDN and CDR2 FVKESK. This CDR3 is built from 14 residues. The CDR3 protein is CASSHAGSTDTQYF. The CDR3 nucleotides read TGTGCCAGCAGCCATGCAGGGAGCACAGATACGCAGTATTTT.

This chain connects TRBV5-1 to TRBJ2-1; D is possibly TRBD1 (6 bases). This CDR3 region has 12 residues. The germline gives CDR1 SGHRS, CDR2 YFSETQ. Deletions cut 5 bases from V and 7 bases from J, with 10 bases between. The CDR3 spells CASRQGYNEQFF. CDR3 nucleotide sequence: TGCGCCAGCAGACAGGGATATAATGAGCAGTTCTTC.

The chain recombines TRBV19 with TRBJ1-1; weak D call: TRBD1 (5 bases). CDR3 length: 13 residues. The V end was cut by 6 bases, the J end by 4 bases, with 12 bases between. The germline V gene encodes CDR1 LNHDA and CDR2 SQIVND (reference sequence). Here the CDR3 reads CASREGVGTEAFF. As DNA, the CDR3 is TGTGCCAGTAGAGAAGGGGTGGGCACTGAAGCTTTCTTT.

This sequence joins TRBV11-2 and TRBJ2-3, with D possibly matching TRBD2 (6 bases). CDR1 is SGHAT and CDR2 is FQNNGV in the germline V gene. V lost 1 base and J 4 bases, leaving 12 bases between the germline ends. The CDR3 contains 15 residues. The CDR3 reads CASSLVRGGADTQYF. CDR3 coding DNA: TGTGCCAGCAGCTTAGTTCGGGGAGGCGCAGATACGCAGTATTTT. Full variable domain (missing parts from reference TRBV11-2 and TRBJ2-3): EAGVAQSPRYKIIEKRQSVAFWCNPISGHATLYWYQQILGQGPKLLIQFQNNGVVDDSQLPKDRFSAERLKGVDSTLKIQPAKLEDSAVYLCASSLVRGGADTQYFGPGTRLTVL.

CDR3 sequence (DNA): TGTGCCAGCAGCCCCCGGGGGGACTTCACAGATACGCAGTATTTT. Its translation: CASSPRGDFTDTQYF. The chain has TRBV11-2 and TRBJ2-3; 7 bases fit TRBD2. The CDR3 has 15 amino acids. Germline-derived CDR1 and CDR2 are SGHAT and FQNNGV. V shed 5 bases, J shed 2 bases, and the junction held 7 bases outside the gene matches.

The CDR3 here is CASSGFNEQYF. CDR3 DNA sequence: TGTGCCAGCAGTGGTTTCAACGAGCAGTACTTC. This chain links TRBV2 with TRBJ2-7; the D is unclear. Trimming removed 4 bases at V and 5 bases at J, with 6 bases between. CDR3 length: 11 residues. Germline V gives CDR1 SNHLY, CDR2 FYNNEI. The entire variable domain, with the rest obtained from reference TRBV2 and TRBJ2-7, is as follows: EPEVTQTPSHQVTQMGQEVILRCVPISNHLYFYWYRQILGQKVEFLVSFYNNEISEKSEIFDDQFSVERPDGSNFTLKIRSTKLEDSAMYFCASSGFNEQYFGPGTRLTVT.

CDR3 sequence (DNA): TGCGCCAGCAGCCAGAGAACAGAGTACGAGCAGTACTTC. Protein product: CASSQRTEYEQYF. V is TRBV4-1 and J is TRBJ2-7; D unresolved. Trimming stripped 3 bases from V and 4 bases from J, with 10 bases between. This CDR3 comprises 13 residues. Germline V lookup: CDR1 MGHRA, CDR2 YSYEKL.